A single sample gave rise to the 4 T cell receptor beta chains below, sequenced in a study of blood T cell repertoires in COVID-19. Profiling relied on immunoSEQ multiplex PCR, and the TCRdb table lists in-frame clones only, not all of them. The profile covers 200,000 to 300,000 clones, with 85% to 90% appearing a single time and approximately 5.3% taken by the ten largest. Specimen: peripheral blood. The receptors shown here come from an older woman with COVID-19, enrolled during active disease.

This clone was detected only a few times. This chain joins TRBV18 and TRBJ2-3, with TRBD2 matching 12 bases. V was pared by 6 bases and J by 0 bases, with 7 bases of the junction left unmatched. The CDR3 has 17 amino acids. CDR1 and CDR2 (germline): KGHSH, LQKENI. The CDR3 nucleotides are TGTGCCAGCTCGAGAGACCTAGCGGGAGGGAGCACAGATACGCAGTATTTT. It encodes CASSRDLAGGSTDTQYF.

This sequence joins TRBV7-9 and TRBJ2-3; possibly TRBD2 for D (6 bases). The CDR3 extends over 16 amino acids. Germline V lookup: CDR1 SEHNR, CDR2 FQNEAQ (reference sequence). With 3 bases removed from V and 2 bases from J, the gap between germline ends came to 15 bases. CDR3 in amino acids: CASSFGLATLTDTQYF. In DNA, the CDR3 is TGTGCCAGCAGCTTCGGTCTAGCGACACTCACAGATACGCAGTATTTT.

This clone was detected once. Written as DNA, the CDR3 is TGTGCCAGTAAAGTCAGGACAGGGACGGGGACTGAAGCTTTCTTT. Translating gives CASKVRTGTGTEAFF. The chain combines TRBV19 with TRBJ1-1; 8 nucleotides align to TRBD1. CDR1 and CDR2 from the germline V gene are LNHDA and SQIVND (reference sequence). There are 15 residues in the CDR3. V trimming: 7 bases; J trimming: 5 bases; junction bases outside the gene matches: 12. The full variable domain, its missing parts supplied by reference TRBV19 and TRBJ1-1, is DGGITQSPKYLFRKEGQNVTLSCEQNLNHDAMYWYRQDPGQGLRLIYYSQIVNDFQKGDIAEGYSVSREKKESFPLTVTSAQKNPTAFYLCASKVRTGTGTEAFFGQGTRLTVV.

The chain uses TRBV14 and TRBJ2-1, with 9 bases aligning to TRBD2. V shed 0 bases, J shed 10 bases, and the junction held 22 bases outside the gene matches. Germline V gene lookup returns CDR1 SGHDN and CDR2 FVKESK. CDR3 size: 20 residues. The CDR3 loop is CASSQDNPPWLAGIRGEQFF. In DNA form, the CDR3 reads TGTGCCAGCAGCCAAGATAACCCTCCGTGGCTAGCGGGAATAAGGGGGGAGCAGTTCTTC.